This T cell receptor (beta chain) was retrieved from a study of blood T cell repertoires in COVID-19. The overall study: The United States, Italy and Spain were the sources of the acute and convalescent COVID-19 samples. PBMCs, B-cell-depleted T cells, or T cells provided the cDNA or gDNA that made up the material.

The CDR3 has 15 residues. The germline CDR1 and CDR2 sequences are SQVTM and ANQGSEA. The V and J ends lost 6 bases and 0 bases respectively, with 16 bases between them. In the study's own analysis: The authors estimated nucleated cell counts from reference gene primer amplification. The assay was immunoSEQ multiplex PCR, and TCRdb's table has in-frame clones only and misses some. V and J calls and clone size are those listed in that table; D and trimming were worked out from the DNA. The sample contains some 76,000 clones, approximately 80% of which appear only once. V is TRBV29-1 and J is TRBJ2-3; TRBD2 might be the D (6 bases). The TCR comes from a man in his fifties with acute or convalescent COVID-19. Sequencing was performed on peripheral blood. CDR3 sequence: CSVGGGSGSTDTQYF. CDR3 DNA sequence: TGCAGCGTCGGTGGAGGGTCGGGTAGCACAGATACGCAGTATTTT.